Listed below are T cell receptor beta chains from one sample, sequenced in a study of blood T cell repertoires in COVID-19. The method was immunoSEQ multiplex PCR; TCRdb's version includes in-frame clones alone and lacks a portion of them. The sample records roughly 150,000 clones, about 86% being singletons. The material sequenced was PBMCs or T cells enriched from blood (not recorded which). Source of these receptors: a man aged 50 to 59 who had recovered from COVID-19. The conserved cysteine and the conserved F or W are not part of the CDR3 here. D genes are given only for firm matches.

>TRBV9|13|TRBJ1-1|TRBD1
ASEQGTGHETEAF
>TRBV7-9|12|TRBJ2-2|TRBD1
ASSWTGGTGELF
>TRBV19|12|TRBJ1-2|NA
ASSGRGSDYGYT
>TRBV27|11|TRBJ1-4|NA
ASMNRSDEKLF
>TRBV2|13|TRBJ2-5|NA
ASTRGRSGVETQY
>TRBV2|10|TRBJ1-2|NA
ASRDRAYGYT
>TRBV11-2|15|TRBJ2-4|TRBD2
ASSLTSGGVGKNIQY
>TRBV19|12|TRBJ1-1|NA
ASSMRELNTEAF
>TRBV3-1/TRBV3-2|11|TRBJ1-4|NA
ASSQQFNEKLF
>TRBV11-2|14|TRBJ2-5|TRBD2
ASSLWTSGGGETQY
>TRBV5-6|12|TRBJ2-5|TRBD1
ASSEGQGPRTQY
>TRBV18|14|TRBJ2-6|TRBD1
ASSQTGATGANVLT
>TRBV10-1|13|TRBJ2-5|NA
ASRSTGATGETQY
>TRBV18|10|TRBJ2-3|NA
ASSPNTDTQY
>TRBV5-1|12|TRBJ1-2|NA
ASSSLVSAGGYT
>TRBV20-1|13|TRBJ1-3|NA
SASGAEGTGNTIY
>TRBV19|13|TRBJ1-1|TRBD1
ASSIGTGVNTEAF
>TRBV2|13|TRBJ1-5|NA
ASSERVVSNQPQH
>TRBV7-9|16|TRBJ2-3|TRBD2
ASSPSSPLAGGKDTQY
>TRBV3-1/TRBV3-2|13|TRBJ2-7|TRBD1
ASSTRDRGIYEQY
>TRBV5-6|14|TRBJ2-1|TRBD1
ASSFGTEKNYNEQF
>TRBV2|12|TRBJ1-4|NA
ASQSRSTNEKLF
>TRBV9|14|TRBJ2-3|NA
ASSSEQEISTDTQY
>TRBV29-1|12|TRBJ2-2|NA
SVEEELAAGELF
>TRBV3-1/TRBV3-2|16|TRBJ1-6|NA
ASSQDFTAGRYNSPLH
>TRBV10-3|14|TRBJ1-2|NA
AISSGQGLDYYGYT
>TRBV5-1|12|TRBJ1-1|NA
ASSLDSFLTEAF
>TRBV15|11|TRBJ1-1|NA
ATSRESYTEAF
>TRBV5-8|14|TRBJ1-3|TRBD1
ASSLGQGFSGNTIY
>TRBV5-1|13|TRBJ1-4|NA
ASSSNDRFREKLF
>TRBV5-1|18|TRBJ2-1|TRBD2
ASSSPRTSGGAAAHNEQF
>TRBV27|13|TRBJ2-1|TRBD2
ASRRSGGSNNEQF